This T cell receptor beta chain was retrieved from a study of cytomegalovirus exposure and HLA in healthy donors. Broader study findings: Clonal expansion, a later analysis showed, was greater in HLA-associated TCR beta chains than in equally common others. Cytomegalovirus-associated status was assigned to 164 TCR beta chains.

With regard to this clone: The antigen is unknown.

CDR3 length: 13 residues. CDR1 and CDR2 from the germline V gene are SGHAT and FQNNGV. The V end was cut by 4 bases, the J end by 0 bases, with 7 bases between. It was healthy bone marrow donors who served as donors. This PCR relied on a set of 60 Vbeta primers and 13 Jbeta primers. As processed by the authors: The authors later counted 75 million to 90 million unique TCR beta chains, around 9.9 million of them shared. The assay was immunoSEQ multiplex PCR, and TCRdb's table has in-frame clones only and misses some. The DNA was the basis for D and trimming; V, J and clone size are from that table. The sample lists over 100,000 clones, about 62% seen once, with about 8.1% in the top ten.

The sequencing input was PBMCs. This sequence originates from a woman in her thirties or forties in good health and CMV-seropositive. The chain combines TRBV11-2 with TRBJ2-7, with D uncertain. The CDR3 here is CASSYRSSYEQYF. CDR3 sequence (DNA): TGTGCCAGCAGCTATCGGAGCTCCTACGAGCAGTACTTC. The full variable domain, its missing parts supplied by reference TRBV11-2 and TRBJ2-7, is EAGVAQSPRYKIIEKRQSVAFWCNPISGHATLYWYQQILGQGPKLLIQFQNNGVVDDSQLPKDRFSAERLKGVDSTLKIQPAKLEDSAVYLCASSYRSSYEQYFGPGTRLTVT.